Included here is one T cell receptor beta chain sequence, with context. Its specificity is unknown. V lost 3 bases, J lost 4 bases, and 8 bases lay in between. The CDR3 runs to 12 residues. Germline CDR1 reads SQVTM; CDR2 reads ANQGSEA. This specimen belongs to a study of radiotherapy plus CTLA-4 blockade in lung cancer. Study context: Disease control was present in 30% to 35% of patients, and objective responses in under 20%.

Lung cancer patients with chemo-refractory metastatic non-small-cell disease were given focal radiation plus CTLA-4 blockade with ipilimumab. Notes on the study in general: Subsequent to radiotherapy plus ipilimumab, tumor-derived TCR clones underwent expansion in blood. Reports state that early shifts in blood T cell clones, with interferon-beta, best predicted response.

The table came from immunoSEQ multiplex PCR; TCRdb's copy has only in-frame clones and leaves some out. Of over 50,000 clones listed, roughly 80% are singletons. V and J are TRBV29-1 and TRBJ2-3; no reliable D call. The TCR originated in a human donor with non-small cell lung cancer who had a complete response to radiotherapy plus ipilimumab. Sequenced here: peripheral blood, sampled from a patient treated with radiotherapy plus ipilimumab. The CDR3 loop reads CSVDLGADTQYF. CDR3 in DNA: TGCAGCGTTGACCTAGGTGCAGATACGCAGTATTTT.